This TCR beta chain was sequenced for a study of T-cell memory formation after mild COVID-19. Whole-study results and caveats: Some clones that responded turned up in pre-infection memory, which suggests that cross-reactive memory joined in. Clones contracting over day 15 to 85 were CD4/CD8 balanced, with later expanders leaning CD4+.

The CDR3 has 12 residues. With 10 bases removed from V and 5 bases from J, the gap between germline ends came to 9 bases. Each CDR3 protein is one row after TCRdb ran MiXCR on the 5' RACE reads. This table has approximately 190,000 distinct CDR3 sequences, around 18% appearing once. This clonotype was recorded a few times. Antigen: not known. Sequencing was done on a sample of PBMCs or a T cell subset sorted from them (not recorded which). The chain carries TRBV12-3 or TRBV12-4 and TRBJ1-6, with D maybe TRBD1 (5 bases). This receptor was identified in an adult woman who had mild COVID-19 (a few samples of this study predate the infection). Cell type and time point are not known. CDR3 DNA sequence: TGTGCCACAAAAGGGGATAATTCACCCCTCCACTTT. It translates to CATKGDNSPLHF.